A selection of T cell receptor beta chains follows, all from one sample in a study of T cells in Graves' hyperthyroidism and ophthalmopathy. TCRdb fed the multiplex PCR reads into MiXCR, producing one record per CDR3 protein. The data contain a few hundred thousand distinct CDR3 sequences, about a fifth of them singletons. The specimen sequenced was blood. Receptor source: a man aged 18 to 29 with Graves' hyperthyroidism. Both conserved end residues are part of each CDR3. The D gene is left open where the match is weak. Rows may omit the clone size; those that give it use once, few, many or a size class.

TRBV5-1,TRBJ2-5,NA,NA,TGCGCCAGCAGCTTGCAACACCAAGAGACCCAGTACTTC,CASSLQHQETQYF
TRBV20-1,TRBJ1-1,many,NA,TGCAGTGCTGGCGGGAGTAGAAGGCCGAGCACTGAAGCTTTCTTT,CSAGGSRRPSTEAFF
TRBV18,TRBJ2-7,NA,NA,TGTGCCAGCTCAGCACAGGTTCCACTTTCGGGGGAGCAGTACTTC,CASSAQVPLSGEQYF
TRBV28,TRBJ2-5,many,TRBD2,TGTGCCAGCAGGGGGGGGGGGATGGAGACCCAGTACTTC,CASRGGGMETQYF
TRBV6-1,TRBJ1-5,many,TRBD1,TGTGCCAGCAGTGAAGCGGGGTTGTGGCAGGGGGCTGGTCAGCCCCAGCATTTT,CASSEAGLWQGAGQPQHF
TRBV6-1,TRBJ1-5,many,NA,TGTGCCAGCAGTACAGGAAGTAGCAATCAGCCCCAGCATTTT,CASSTGSSNQPQHF
TRBV13,TRBJ2-4,many,TRBD1,TGTGCCAGCAGCCAAGGGACAGGGCTGGCCAAAAACATTCAGTACTTC,CASSQGTGLAKNIQYF
TRBV12-3/TRBV12-4,TRBJ1-2,many,TRBD1,TGTGCCAGCAGTTTGATTGGGAGGACAGGGGGCTTGTATGGCTACACCTTC,CASSLIGRTGGLYGYTF
TRBV15,TRBJ2-5,many,TRBD2,TGTGCCACGGGGACTAGTCCCCAAGAGACCCAGTACTTC,CATGTSPQETQYF
TRBV15,TRBJ1-5,NA,NA,TGTGCCACCAGCATACTTGGGACGGGGGCAAGTCAGCCCCAGCATTTT,CATSILGTGASQPQHF
TRBV19,TRBJ1-1,few,NA,TGTGCCAGTAGTATGGGTCAGATGAACACTGAAGCTTTCTTT,CASSMGQMNTEAFF
TRBV4-1,TRBJ2-7,few,NA,TGCGCCAGCAGCCCCGACAGAACCTACGAGCAGTACTTC,CASSPDRTYEQYF
TRBV28,TRBJ2-5,many,TRBD2,TGTGCCAGCAGGACTAGCGGGGCACGATATTATCAAGAGACCCAGTACTTC,CASRTSGARYYQETQYF
TRBV19,TRBJ1-1,NA,TRBD1,TGTGCCACTTCGACAGGGGGGAACACTGAAGCTTTCTTT,CATSTGGNTEAFF
TRBV12-5,TRBJ2-5,NA,TRBD1,TGTGCTAGTGGACGGGGGGACAGGGAAAGAGAGACCCAGTACTTC,CASGRGDRERETQYF
TRBV4-1,TRBJ1-1,many,NA,TGCGCCAGCAGCCACACGACAGTCTCTGAAGCTTTCTTT,CASSHTTVSEAFF
TRBV20-1,TRBJ2-1,NA,TRBD2,TGCAGTGCTAGAGATCTCGGGGGGGGCCTGGTTGAGCAGTTCTTC,CSARDLGGGLVEQFF